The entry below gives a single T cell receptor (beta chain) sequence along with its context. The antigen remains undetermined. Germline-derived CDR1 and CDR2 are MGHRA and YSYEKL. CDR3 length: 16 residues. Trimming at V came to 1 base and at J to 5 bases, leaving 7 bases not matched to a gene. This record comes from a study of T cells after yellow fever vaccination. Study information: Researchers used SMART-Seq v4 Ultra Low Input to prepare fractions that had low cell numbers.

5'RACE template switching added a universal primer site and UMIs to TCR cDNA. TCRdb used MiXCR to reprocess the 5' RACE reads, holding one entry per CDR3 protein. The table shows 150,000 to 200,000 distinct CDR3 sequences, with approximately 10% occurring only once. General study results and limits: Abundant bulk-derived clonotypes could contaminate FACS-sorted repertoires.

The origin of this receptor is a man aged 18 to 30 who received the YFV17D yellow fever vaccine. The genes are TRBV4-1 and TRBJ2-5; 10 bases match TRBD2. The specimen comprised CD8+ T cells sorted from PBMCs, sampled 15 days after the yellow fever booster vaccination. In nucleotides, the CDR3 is TGCGCCAGCAGCCAAGGAGGAGCGGGGGGGCCGGAGACCCAGTACTTC. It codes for CASSQGGAGGPETQYF.